The 24 T cell receptor beta chains presented below share a single source sample, sequenced in a study of T cell responses to AZD1222 COVID-19 vaccine. Generated by immunoSEQ multiplex PCR, the TCRdb table keeps only in-frame clones and is missing some. The sample yields around 150,000 clones, just over 90% seen once. This material consisted of peripheral blood, taken 28 days after the second AZD1222 dose. These receptors originate from an adult who received the AZD1222 COVID-19 vaccine.

The V and J genes are TRBV1 and TRBJ2-7; the table calls TRBD1, which could not be checked here. TRBV1 is noted as a pseudogene. This CDR3 spans 17 amino acids. CDR3 coding DNA: TGCACCAGCAGCCAATGGTCCTTCAGGGTTAATAGATACGAGCAGTACTTC. This gives the protein CTSSQWSFRVNRYEQYF.

The rearrangement uses TRBV27 and TRBJ1-3; D remains ambiguous. Germline CDR1 MNHEY, CDR2 SMNVEV (reference sequence). This CDR3 comprises 13 residues. Trimming removed 3 bases at V and 4 bases at J, with 7 bases between. The CDR3 coding sequence is TGTGCCAGCAGTTTTTTGGGCGGAAACACCATATATTTT. Amino acids: CASSFLGGNTIYF.

The V gene is TRBV15, the J gene TRBJ2-1; TRBD1 agrees at 7 bases. The V and J ends lost 3 bases and 3 bases, in that order; junction bases with no gene match: 5. From germline, CDR1 is LNHNV and CDR2 YYDKDF (reference sequence). This CDR3 comprises 15 residues. In DNA form, the CDR3 reads TGTGCCACCAGCAGTACAAGGGACAGCTACAATGAGCAGTTCTTC. This translates into CATSSTRDSYNEQFF.

The chain joins TRBV10-2 to TRBJ1-2, with D maybe TRBD1 (6 bases). From germline, CDR1 is WSHSY and CDR2 SAAADI. The ends were cut back, 5 bases at V and 4 bases at J, with 17 bases in the middle. CDR3 length equals 15 residues. CDR3 sequence reads: CASSPGGQDGYGYTF. In DNA, the CDR3 is TGCGCCAGCAGTCCCGGGGGGCAGGATGGCTATGGCTACACCTTC.

V and J are TRBV5-1 and TRBJ1-2, with 7 bases fitting TRBD1. After removal of 7 bases from V and 6 bases from J, the junction contained 15 bases not matched to a gene. Germline CDR1 is SGHRS and CDR2 is YFSETQ. The CDR3 runs to 15 residues. In nucleotides, the CDR3 is TGCGCCAGCGGTTTGAGTGAGAAAGGGGGCGATGGCTACACCTTC. It yields the protein CASGLSEKGGDGYTF.

Notes on this clone: The same CDR3 also results from other DNA sequences found in this sample. The CDR3 DNA is TGTGCCAGCAGTTATCTGGACAGGGTGACTGAAGCTTTCTTT. This gives the protein CASSYLDRVTEAFF. The chain joins TRBV27 to TRBJ1-1, with 8 bases lining up with TRBD1. Per germline, CDR1 MNHEY and CDR2 SMNVEV (reference sequence). The CDR3 sequence is 14 residues long. J was trimmed by 5 bases and V by 4 bases; bases with no gene match: 6.

This rearrangement joins TRBV24-1 to TRBJ1-5; maybe TRBD1 (5 bases). This CDR3 comprises 12 residues. The ends were cut back, 3 bases at V and 12 bases at J, with 11 bases in the middle. Germline values: CDR1 KGHDR, CDR2 SFDVKD. The CDR3 DNA reads TGTGCCACCAGTGATAATGCGGGGGACCAGCATTTT. Its translation is CATSDNAGDQHF.

This clone was seen a single time. CDR3 in amino acids: CASSLVGANEKLFF. CDR3 nucleotide sequence: TGTGCCAGCAGCTTAGTAGGGGCTAATGAAAAACTGTTTTTT. V is TRBV7-6 and J is TRBJ1-4, with a tentative D call TRBD1 (5 bases). Germline CDR1 reads SGHVS; CDR2 reads FNYEAQ. This CDR3 contains 14 residues. The ends were cut back, 1 base at V and 3 bases at J, with 6 bases in the middle.

In the case of this clone: Other DNA sequences in this specimen translate into the identical CDR3. The chain is built from TRBV10-3 and TRBJ1-1; perhaps TRBD1 as D (5 bases). CDR1 is ENHRY and CDR2 is SYGVKD in the germline V gene. The CDR3 covers 13 residues. The germline V and J ends were trimmed by 4 bases and 1 base, with 7 bases remaining between them. CDR3 nucleotide sequence: TGTGCCATCAGTGTCGGGGGGAACACTGAAGCTTTCTTT. Protein: CAISVGGNTEAFF.

The gene calls are TRBV6-1 and TRBJ1-4; 9 bases are a match to TRBD1. This CDR3 spans 15 amino acids. CDR1 and CDR2 from the germline V gene are MNHNS and SASEGT. V was pared by 3 bases and J by 8 bases, with 7 bases of the junction left unmatched. CDR3 coding DNA: TGTGCCAGCAGTGATCAGCTCGGACAGGGGGAAAAACTGTTTTTT. This codes for CASSDQLGQGEKLFF.

J is TRBJ1-2 and V is TRBV15, with D unresolved. This CDR3 has 13 amino acids. Trimming left V 0 bases short and J 2 bases short, with 4 bases between. Germline CDR1 reads LNHNV; CDR2 reads YYDKDF (reference sequence). The CDR3 here is CATSRDRNYGYTF. The CDR3 DNA is TGTGCCACCAGCAGAGACAGGAACTATGGCTACACCTTC. Full variable domain (rest looked up from reference TRBV15 and TRBJ1-2): DAMVIQNPRYQVTQFGKPVTLSCSQTLNHNVMYWYQQKSSQAPKLLFHYYDKDFNNEADTPDNFQSRRPNTSFCFLDIRSPGLGDTAMYLCATSRDRNYGYTFGSGTRLTVV.

This chain links TRBV6-6 with TRBJ2-7, with 10 bases fitting TRBD1. This CDR3 comprises 14 residues. The germline CDR1 and CDR2 sequences are MNHNY and SVGAGI (reference sequence). The ends lost 7 bases at V and 4 bases at J; junction bases unmatched: 7. CDR3 sequence reads: CASTQGGQGYEQYF. In DNA form, the CDR3 reads TGTGCCAGCACCCAAGGGGGACAGGGGTACGAGCAGTACTTC.

Remarks on this clone: Other DNA sequences within the sample encode an identical CDR3. J is TRBJ1-1 and V is TRBV11-2, with D unclear. Germline V gene lookup returns CDR1 SGHAT and CDR2 FQNNGV. V lost 1 base, J lost 0 bases, and 3 bases lay in between. The CDR3 has 13 amino acids. The CDR3 DNA is TGTGCCAGCAGCTTAGGAGTGAACACTGAAGCTTTCTTT. This gives the protein CASSLGVNTEAFF.

V and J are TRBV4-1 and TRBJ1-4; a possible D gene is TRBD1 (5 bases). The CDR3 length is 16 residues. Germline loops: CDR1 MGHRA, CDR2 YSYEKL. V lost 0 bases, J lost 3 bases, and 11 bases lay in between. The CDR3 DNA sequence: TGCGCCAGCAGCCAAGATTTTGGGGGGGCTAATGAAAAACTGTTTTTT. As protein: CASSQDFGGANEKLFF.

The genes are TRBV9 and TRBJ1-5, with D perhaps TRBD1 (5 bases). The CDR3 loop spans 15 amino acids. Deletions cut 0 bases from V and 4 bases from J, with 11 bases between. Per germline, CDR1 SGDLS and CDR2 YYNGEE. CDR3 sequence: CASSVEGRVNQPQHF. CDR3 nucleotide sequence: TGTGCCAGCAGCGTAGAGGGCAGGGTTAATCAGCCCCAGCATTTT.

The chain combines TRBV14 with TRBJ2-7, with 8 bases aligning to TRBD1. V shed 1 base and J 4 bases; nucleotides not matched to a gene: 9. This CDR3 has 16 residues. CDR1 is SGHDN and CDR2 is FVKESK in the germline V gene. The CDR3 DNA sequence: TGTGCCAGCAGCCAAGGGACAGGGTCGGTTCGATACGAGCAGTACTTC. The encoded protein is CASSQGTGSVRYEQYF.

The genes are TRBV9 and TRBJ1-2; no reliable D call. The V gene's germline CDR1 is SGDLS and CDR2 YYNGEE. This CDR3 is built from 13 residues. With 1 base removed from V and 3 bases from J, the gap between germline ends came to 7 bases. The CDR3 spells CASSVTRDYGYTF. CDR3 nucleotide sequence: TGTGCCAGCAGCGTAACACGGGACTATGGCTACACCTTC.

The chain recombines TRBV5-1 with TRBJ1-6; a possible D gene is TRBD1 (5 bases). Trimming removed 4 bases at V and 7 bases at J, with 18 bases between. Germline CDR1 SGHRS, CDR2 YFSETQ. The CDR3 length is 16 residues. Here the CDR3 reads CASSLGTLPGNSPLHF. Written as DNA, the CDR3 is TGCGCCAGCAGCCTAGGGACCCTTCCTGGGAATTCACCCCTCCACTTT.

The CDR3 DNA reads TGCGCCAGCAGTCCAATGGTAGGTGGACCACGCCGTTATAGCAATCAGCCCCAGCATTTT. Protein: CASSPMVGGPRRYSNQPQHF. V usage is TRBV4-1 and J usage is TRBJ1-5; D remains ambiguous. The CDR3 is made up of 20 amino acids. Germline CDR1 MGHRA, CDR2 YSYEKL. V lost 6 bases and J lost 0, with 27 bases in between.

The chain joins TRBV5-1 to TRBJ1-2; the D gene is possibly TRBD1 (6 bases). Germline V gene lookup returns CDR1 SGHRS and CDR2 YFSETQ. V was cut by 0 bases and J by 4 bases, with 10 bases left in between. This CDR3 region has 14 residues. CDR3 nucleotide sequence: TGCGCCAGCAGCTTGGGGACAGACTCCTATGGCTACACCTTC. It is translated as CASSLGTDSYGYTF.

This clone has a single count. This chain links TRBV9 with TRBJ1-6; the match to TRBD1 covers 8 bases. The CDR3 totals 15 residues. Trimming took 3 bases from V and 6 from J; bases not matched to a gene: 5. Germline V gene sequence: CDR1 SGDLS, CDR2 YYNGEE. Here the CDR3 DNA reads TGTGCCAGCAGCGCGAGACAGGGGATTAATTCACCCCTCCACTTT. This codes for CASSARQGINSPLHF.

The V and J genes are TRBV4-1 and TRBJ2-7; no clear D. With 1 base removed from V and 3 bases from J, the gap between germline ends came to 13 bases. The CDR3 is 15 amino acids. Germline CDR1 reads MGHRA; CDR2 reads YSYEKL. As DNA, the CDR3 is TGCGCCAGCAGCCAAGGGCTTGGCAGGCGCTACGAGCAGTACTTC. Encoded protein: CASSQGLGRRYEQYF.

This chain uses TRBV5-1 with TRBJ2-7; 12 nucleotides agree with TRBD2. The ends lost 4 bases at V and 2 bases at J; junction bases unmatched: 4. This CDR3 spans 15 amino acids. Germline CDR1 reads SGHRS; CDR2 reads YFSETQ. CDR3 sequence: CASSGASGGAYEQYF. For the CDR3, the DNA is TGCGCCAGCAGCGGCGCTAGCGGGGGGGCCTACGAGCAGTACTTC.

V usage is TRBV12-3 or TRBV12-4 and J usage is TRBJ2-1; no definite D call. The ends were cut back, 5 bases at V and 4 bases at J, with 9 bases in the middle. The CDR3 is 13 amino acids. The CDR3 loop reads CASSMTPYNEQFF. The CDR3, as DNA: TGTGCCAGCAGTATGACACCTTACAATGAGCAGTTCTTC.